The next 29 T cell receptor beta chains were all read from a single sample in a study of blood T cell repertoires in COVID-19. Clones were read by immunoSEQ multiplex PCR, and TCRdb kept only the in-frame ones, dropping some. The sample contains 230,000 or so clones, 75% to 90% of which appear only once. The material sequenced was peripheral blood. Receptors originate from a woman aged 40 to 50 who had recovered from COVID-19.

The chain joins TRBV4-1 to TRBJ1-2; TRBD1 agrees at 8 bases. V shed 3 bases and J 4 bases; nucleotides not matched to a gene: 7. The V gene's germline CDR1 is MGHRA and CDR2 YSYEKL. This CDR3 has 15 amino acids. The CDR3 sequence is CASSHSTGAPYGYTF. The CDR3 coding sequence is TGCGCCAGCAGCCACTCGACAGGGGCGCCCTATGGCTACACCTTC.

V and J are TRBV11-3 and TRBJ2-7; D unclear. The CDR3 length is 16 residues. Germline CDR1 SGHNT, CDR2 YENEEA. Trimming took off 8 bases at V and 3 bases at J, with 23 bases between the two ends. CDR3 nucleotide sequence: TGTGCCAGCCGCCCACCGGCGGCAGAGAAAGACTACGAGCAGTACGTC. Its translation is CASRPPAAEKDYEQYV.

The V gene is TRBV5-1, the J gene TRBJ2-3; 9 bases match TRBD2. Germline CDR1 reads SGHRS; CDR2 reads YFSETQ. V dropped 5 bases and J dropped 5; count of bases not matched to a gene: 6. This CDR3 spans 14 amino acids. The CDR3 sequence is CASSPAGGLDTQYF. The CDR3 DNA sequence: TGCGCCAGCAGTCCAGCGGGGGGCTTAGATACGCAGTATTTT.

The V gene is TRBV7-6, the J gene TRBJ2-5; 10 nucleotides agree with TRBD2. Unmatched junction bases numbered 12, after V lost 10 bases and J lost 7 bases. Germline CDR1 is SGHVS and CDR2 is FNYEAQ. The length of the CDR3 is 14 residues. DNA of the CDR3: TGTGCCACCTCGAGCGGGGGGGGGACGGGGACCCAGTACTTC. This translates into CATSSGGGTGTQYF.

The chain couples TRBV19 to TRBJ1-2; D uncertain. CDR3 size: 13 residues. Germline CDR1 is LNHDA and CDR2 is SQIVND (reference sequence). V lost 7 bases and J 5 bases, leaving 14 bases between the germline ends. The CDR3 bases are TGTGCCAGTACAGGACCCTCGGGGTATGGCTACACCTTC. This encodes CASTGPSGYGYTF.

The genes are TRBV4-3 and TRBJ2-1; possible D gene TRBD1, 5 bases. This CDR3 is 15 amino acids long. V was pared by 2 bases and J by 1 base, with 9 bases between. Germline V gene data show CDR1 as LGHNA and CDR2 as YSLEER. CDR3 sequence: CASSQQGWSYNEQFF. CDR3 coding DNA: TGCGCCAGCAGCCAACAGGGATGGTCCTACAATGAGCAGTTCTTC.

This clone was observed once. The chain links TRBV3-1 (or the pseudogene TRBV3-2) to TRBJ1-2; no clear D gene. V lost 4 bases and J lost 5, with 14 bases in between. CDR1 LGHDT and CDR2 YNNKEL come from the germline V gene (reference sequence). The CDR3 extends over 14 amino acids. The CDR3 sequence: CASSPSYAAYGYTF. CDR3 nucleotides: TGTGCCAGCAGCCCATCCTACGCGGCTTATGGCTACACCTTC.

J is TRBJ2-2 and V is TRBV9; D remains unclear. Germline loops: CDR1 SGDLS, CDR2 YYNGEE. Trimming took off 5 bases at V and 3 bases at J, with 11 bases between the two ends. The CDR3 runs to 14 residues. The CDR3: CASSAVTDTGELFF. In nucleotides, the CDR3 is TGTGCCAGCAGTGCGGTGACTGACACCGGGGAGCTGTTTTTT.

J is TRBJ2-7 and V is TRBV5-4; tentative D call: TRBD1 (6 bases). Per germline, CDR1 SGHNT and CDR2 YYREEE (reference sequence). CDR3 length equals 12 residues. V was pared by 2 bases and J by 4 bases, with 7 bases between. CDR3 loop: CASSLQGYEQYF. The DNA for the CDR3 is TGTGCCAGCAGCTTACAGGGATACGAGCAGTACTTC.

The chain uses TRBV21-1 and TRBJ2-3; the table names TRBD2, a call not compared with the DNA. TRBV21-1 is a known pseudogene. This CDR3 region has 16 residues. The CDR3 DNA is TGTGCCAGCAGCTACCGGGACTCATATAGCACAGATACGCAGTATTTT. Amino acids: CASSYRDSYSTDTQYF.

The chain has TRBV3-1 (or the pseudogene TRBV3-2) and TRBJ2-7; 9 bases line up with TRBD1. Trimming cost V 3 bases and J 5 bases; bases outside gene matches: 11. CDR1 LGHDT and CDR2 YNNKEL come from the germline V gene (reference sequence). The CDR3 extends over 16 amino acids. The CDR3 loop reads CASSHLLQGARDEQYF. The DNA for the CDR3 is TGTGCCAGCAGCCATCTACTACAGGGGGCGCGCGACGAGCAGTACTTC.

This clone was observed a few times. The chain has TRBV6-2 or TRBV6-3 and TRBJ2-1; 9 nucleotides line up with TRBD2. The germline gives CDR1 MNHEY, CDR2 SVGEGT. The length of the CDR3 is 15 residues. The ends lost 2 bases at V and 6 bases at J; junction bases unmatched: 5. Written as DNA, the CDR3 is TGTGCCAGCAGTTACCTCCCTAGCGGGGCCAATGAGCAGTTCTTC. This sequence encodes CASSYLPSGANEQFF.

The chain recombines TRBV6-5 with TRBJ1-1, with 7 positions matching TRBD1. The CDR3 spans 12 residues. V trimming: 9 bases; J trimming: 12 bases; junction bases outside the gene matches: 13. The V gene's germline CDR1 is MNHEY and CDR2 SVGAGI. The CDR3 sequence: CASLPPGGTSFF. In DNA form, the CDR3 reads TGTGCCAGTCTACCCCCAGGGGGAACATCTTTCTTT.

The chain links TRBV6-5 to TRBJ2-5; tentative D call: TRBD2 (6 bases). Germline V gives CDR1 MNHEY, CDR2 SVGAGI. Deletions cut 6 bases from V and 2 bases from J, with 16 bases between. This CDR3 region has 15 residues. CDR3 loop: CASSLSAGTQETQYF. The CDR3 DNA sequence: TGTGCCAGCAGCCTTTCGGCCGGGACTCAAGAGACCCAGTACTTC.

This chain uses TRBV11-3 with TRBJ2-1; 9 nucleotides match TRBD1. The V gene end was trimmed by 4 bases and the J gene end by 5 bases; junction bases not matched to a gene: 6. The CDR3 totals 15 residues. The germline gives CDR1 SGHNT, CDR2 YENEEA. The DNA of the CDR3 is TGTGCCAGCAGCTCCCGGGACAGGGAGAACAATGAGCAGTTCTTC. Protein: CASSSRDRENNEQFF.

The chain is built from TRBV6-5 and TRBJ2-7, with 7 nucleotides matching TRBD1. The CDR3 covers 14 residues. Losses at the gene ends were 6 bases for V and 4 bases for J; bases not matched to a gene: 9. Germline assignment: CDR1 MNHEY and CDR2 SVGAGI. CDR3 in DNA: TGTGCCAGCAGACCAGGACAGGCGGTTTACGAGCAGTACGTC. Its translation is CASRPGQAVYEQYV.

This rearrangement joins TRBV7-6 to TRBJ1-6; D is possibly TRBD1 (6 bases). Germline loops: CDR1 SGHVS, CDR2 FNYEAQ. The CDR3 loop spans 15 amino acids. The V end lost 1 base, the J end lost 4 bases, and 8 bases lay between the germline ends. CDR3 sequence reads: CASSLGQGYNSPLHF. The CDR3 nucleotides read TGTGCCAGCAGCTTAGGTCAGGGGTATAATTCACCCCTCCACTTT. Looking up the rest from reference TRBV7-6 and TRBJ1-6 gives the full variable domain: GAGVSQSPRYKVTKRGQDVALRCDPISGHVSLYWYRQALGQGPEFLTYFNYEAQQDKSGLPNDRFSAERPEGSISTLTIQRTEQRDSAMYRCASSLGQGYNSPLHFGNGTRLTVT.

The J gene is TRBJ1-1, the V gene TRBV2; TRBD1 matches at 8 bases. This CDR3 is 12 amino acids long. V gave up 11 bases and J gave up 1 base; unmatched junction bases: 3. The germline V gene encodes CDR1 SNHLY and CDR2 FYNNEI. The CDR3 protein is CAGGTGNTEAFF. CDR3 DNA: TGTGCCGGGGGGACAGGGAACACTGAAGCTTTCTTT.

This chain links TRBV11-2 with TRBJ1-2; D possibly corresponds to TRBD1 (6 bases). V lost 3 bases to trimming and J lost 2 bases, with 7 bases between them. Germline loops: CDR1 SGHAT, CDR2 FQNNGV. CDR3 length: 13 amino acids. The CDR3, as DNA: TGTGCCAGCAGCTTTCAGGGGAACTATGGCTACACCTTC. This codes for CASSFQGNYGYTF.

V gene TRBV6-5 combines with J gene TRBJ1-5; D is ambiguous. Germline CDR1 and CDR2: MNHEY and SVGAGI. Trimming left V 0 bases short and J 4 bases short, with 7 bases between. There are 14 residues in the CDR3. The CDR3 bases are TGTGCCAGCAGTTACTCAGCGGGTAATCAGCCCCAGCATTTT. This encodes CASSYSAGNQPQHF.

The chain carries TRBV5-1 and TRBJ2-3; the match to TRBD1 covers 9 bases. V dropped 4 bases and J dropped 6; count of bases not matched to a gene: 9. Per the germline V gene, CDR1 is SGHRS and CDR2 is YFSETQ. The CDR3 sequence is 15 residues long. This chain's CDR3 is CASSGTGTGFDTQYF. CDR3 nucleotide sequence: TGCGCCAGCAGCGGAACCGGGACAGGGTTTGATACGCAGTATTTT. The full variable domain, in which reference TRBV5-1 and TRBJ2-3 provide the parts outside the CDR3, is KAGVTQTPRYLIKTRGQQVTLSCSPISGHRSVSWYQQTPGQGLQFLFEYFSETQRNKGNFPGRFSGRQFSNSRSEMNVSTLELGDSALYLCASSGTGTGFDTQYFGPGTRLTVL.

J is TRBJ2-1 and V is TRBV4-1; D might be TRBD2 (7 bases). The V end was cut by 1 base, the J end by 5 bases, with 12 bases between. This CDR3 region has 15 residues. The germline CDR1 and CDR2 sequences are MGHRA and YSYEKL. The CDR3 reads CASSQARGGNNEQFF. In DNA, the CDR3 is TGCGCCAGCAGCCAAGCTAGGGGGGGGAACAATGAGCAGTTCTTC.

V usage is TRBV12-3 or TRBV12-4 and J usage is TRBJ1-2; D gene uncertain. The CDR3 contains 13 residues. V lost 0 bases to trimming and J lost 3 bases, with 5 bases between them. This CDR3 is CASSLAPDYGYTF. CDR3 DNA sequence: TGTGCCAGCAGTTTAGCCCCGGACTATGGCTACACCTTC.

This chain joins TRBV29-1 and TRBJ2-6, with a tentative D call TRBD2 (6 bases). Deletions cut 6 bases from V and 0 bases from J, with 9 bases between. The germline CDR1 and CDR2 sequences are SQVTM and ANQGSEA. The length of the CDR3 is 14 residues. For the CDR3, the DNA is TGCAGCGTCCAGGGAGGCTCTGGGGCCAACGTCCTGACTTTC. Protein: CSVQGGSGANVLTF.

CDR3 bases: TGCGCCAGCAGCCAAGTCAGGGGCGCGGATCAGCCCCAGCATTTT. This sequence encodes CASSQVRGADQPQHF. The V and J genes are TRBV4-1 and TRBJ1-5; a weak D match, TRBD1 (6 bases). There are 15 residues in the CDR3. Trimming removed 1 base at V and 5 bases at J, with 12 bases between. Looked up from germline, CDR1 is MGHRA and CDR2 is YSYEKL.

This chain uses TRBV2 with TRBJ2-7; 8 bases are a match to TRBD2. V gave up 6 bases and J gave up 2 bases; unmatched junction bases: 3. The CDR3 covers 13 residues. Germline lookup yields CDR1 SNHLY and CDR2 FYNNEI. The CDR3 sequence: CASRTSAAYEQYF. In nucleotides, the CDR3 is TGTGCCAGCAGGACTAGCGCCGCCTACGAGCAGTACTTC.

The chain is built from TRBV28 and TRBJ1-2, with 12 positions matching TRBD1. The V gene end was trimmed by 5 bases and the J gene end by 4 bases; junction bases not matched to a gene: 11. Germline assignment: CDR1 MDHEN and CDR2 SYDVKM. CDR3 size: 17 residues. CDR3 amino acids: CASSTPGQGARGYGYTF. Written as DNA, the CDR3 is TGTGCCAGCAGTACCCCGGGACAGGGGGCTCGAGGCTATGGCTACACCTTC.

This chain uses TRBV11-3 with TRBJ2-1; 7 bases map to TRBD2. Germline V lookup: CDR1 SGHNT, CDR2 YENEEA. This CDR3 contains 16 residues. The junction had 4 bases not matched to a gene; V was cut back by 0 bases and J by 2 bases. For the CDR3, the DNA is TGTGCCAGCAGCTTAGAGGTGGGAGGGCCCTACAATGAGCAGTTCTTC. As protein: CASSLEVGGPYNEQFF.

The chain recombines TRBV7-2 with TRBJ2-3, with D hard to call. In germline, CDR1 is SGHTA, CDR2 FQGNSA. The CDR3 runs to 18 residues. V was shortened by 2 bases and J by 1 base, with 19 bases between the two germline ends. CDR3 sequence reads: CASSLHPRRIAGTDTQYF. In DNA, the CDR3 is TGTGCCAGCAGCTTACATCCACGGCGGATCGCTGGCACAGATACGCAGTATTTT.